Sequencing of this T cell receptor beta chain was carried out in a study of OX40 agonist ivuxolimab in advanced cancers. For the study at large: Patients took ivuxolimab, an agonistic anti-OX40 (CD134) antibody. Anti-PD-1, anti-PD-L1 or anti-CTLA-4 therapy given earlier was allowed, and roughly 40% had some. Three patients responded partially, comprising one with hepatocellular carcinoma and two with cutaneous melanoma. Findings and caveats of the study: At 0.1 to 3.0 mg/kg and by week 6, CD4+ and CD8+ T cells in the blood had expanded clonally.

The count of this clone is one. No antigen is known for it. The germline V gene encodes CDR1 SGDLS and CDR2 YYNGEE. The CDR3 sequence is 16 residues long. Trimming left V 4 bases short and J 5 bases short, with 22 bases between. Data came from immunoSEQ multiplex PCR; TCRdb stores just in-frame clones and leaves some out. The sample lists some 14,000 clones, about four fifths seen once, with 43% in the top ten. Sequences were derived from CD4+ or CD8+ T cells sorted from blood, sampled in a trial of the OX40 agonist ivuxolimab. This receptor was obtained from an adult with an advanced solid tumor such as melanoma, head and neck, liver or kidney cancer. The chain carries TRBV9 and TRBJ2-7; D possibly corresponds to TRBD2 (6 bases). CDR3 sequence (DNA): TGTGCCAGCAGCCCCCTCGGGGGATGGGGTACAAACGAGCAGTACTTC. It yields the protein CASSPLGGWGTNEQYF.